What follows are 12 T cell receptor beta chains derived from one specimen sequenced in a study of vaccination effects on CD4 cells after COVID-19. Libraries were prepared by immunoSEQ multiplex PCR; TCRdb keeps only in-frame clonotypes and omits some of them. Here the sample spans tens of thousands of clones, around 77% being singletons. What these receptors recognize is not known. Cultured cells yielded isolated CD4+ T cells after 10 days. The sequences come from CD4+ T cells from PBMCs cultured without peptide, collected before COVID-19 vaccination. The receptors come from a human donor who received a COVID-19 vaccine.

This chain connects TRBV28 to TRBJ1-2, with TRBD1 matching over 8 bases. CDR3 length equals 14 residues. Looked up from germline, CDR1 is MDHEN and CDR2 is SYDVKM. V shed 1 base, J shed 7 bases, and the junction held 5 bases outside the gene matches. The CDR3 bases are TGTGCCAGCAGTTTATCAGGGGGCGGAGGTGGCTACACCTTC. Translated, it gives CASSLSGGGGGYTF.

The chain combines TRBV24-1 with TRBJ2-1; TRBD1 or TRBD2 may be the D gene (5 bases each). Germline V CDR1 and CDR2: KGHDR, SFDVKD. Trimming took 0 bases from V and 6 from J, leaving 20 bases between them. CDR3 length equals 18 residues. The CDR3 sequence: CATSDLGRGVSFSNEQFF. Here the CDR3 DNA reads TGTGCCACCAGTGATTTGGGTCGAGGGGTGAGTTTTAGCAATGAGCAGTTCTTC.

CDR3 sequence (DNA): TGTGCCAGCAGCTTAGTGCGGACAGGGACCTACGAGCAGTACGTC. Protein: CASSLVRTGTYEQYV. This chain joins TRBV7-8 and TRBJ2-7, with 8 bases lining up with TRBD1. This CDR3 contains 15 residues. CDR1 is SGHVS, CDR2 FQNEAQ, per germline. Trimming at V came to 1 base and at J to 2 bases, leaving 4 bases not matched to a gene.

The rearrangement uses TRBV28 and TRBJ2-5; 9 bases are shared with TRBD2. The CDR3 is 13 residues long. Trimming cost V 4 bases and J 9 bases; bases outside gene matches: 6. From germline, CDR1 is MDHEN and CDR2 SYDVKM. CDR3 coding DNA: TGTGCCAGCAGTTCTACAGGCGGGGGGGCCCAGTACTTC. Its translation is CASSSTGGGAQYF.

The table lists this clone with a few counts. The gene calls are TRBV10-2 and TRBJ1-4; D gene uncertain. Looked up from germline, CDR1 is WSHSY and CDR2 is SAAADI. CDR3 length: 13 residues. V gave up 7 bases and J gave up 4 bases, with 10 bases separating them. CDR3: CASTDGSNEKLFF. The CDR3 DNA sequence: TGCGCCAGCACGGACGGAAGTAATGAAAAACTGTTTTTT.

The chain links TRBV5-5 to TRBJ1-1; D is unresolved. Germline loops: CDR1 SGHKS, CDR2 YYEKEE (reference sequence). The CDR3 covers 13 residues. V was trimmed by 3 bases and J by 1 base, leaving 7 bases between them. The CDR3 coding sequence is TGTGCCAGCAGCTCCGACAAGAACACTGAAGCTTTCTTT. Translation gives CASSSDKNTEAFF.

The chain links TRBV10-1 to TRBJ1-5; D remains unclear. The V and J ends lost 2 bases and 4 bases respectively, with 6 bases between them. CDR1 is WNHNN and CDR2 is SYGVQD in the germline V gene (reference sequence). This CDR3 spans 13 amino acids. CDR3 in DNA: TGCGCCAGCAGTGAGAGTACAAATCAGCCCCAGCATTTT. This codes for CASSESTNQPQHF.

This clone is a singleton in its sample. This CDR3 is CATREDRFSGNTIYF. DNA of the CDR3: TGTGCCACCCGAGAGGACAGGTTCTCTGGAAACACCATATATTTT. This chain joins TRBV7-2 and TRBJ1-3; TRBD1 matches at 7 bases. Germline lookup yields CDR1 SGHTA and CDR2 FQGNSA. Trimming at V came to 10 bases and at J to 0 bases, leaving 9 bases not matched to a gene. This CDR3 contains 15 residues.

This clone has only a few counts. The chain has TRBV10-3 and TRBJ1-6; D gene ambiguous. Trimming removed 2 bases at V and 5 bases at J, with 1 base between. CDR1 and CDR2 (germline): ENHRY, SYGVKD. The CDR3 is 12 residues long. The CDR3 sequence: CAISENNSPLHF. The CDR3 coding sequence is TGTGCCATCAGTGAGAATAATTCACCCCTCCACTTT.

This clone showed up just once. The CDR3 region has the DNA TGCAGTGGGGGGCCCCCAGGGGAGCAGTACGTC. Translated: CSGGPPGEQYV. The gene calls are TRBV20-1 and TRBJ2-7; perhaps TRBD1 as D (6 bases). Germline V lookup: CDR1 DFQATT, CDR2 SNEGSKA (reference sequence). The V gene lost 7 bases and the J gene lost 7 bases, with 14 bases spanning the gap. The CDR3 runs to 11 residues.

The chain joins TRBV7-6 to TRBJ2-3, with no clear D. Trimming pared 6 bases from V and 3 bases from J, leaving 13 bases between. Germline CDR1 is SGHVS and CDR2 is FNYEAQ. The CDR3 spans 14 residues. As DNA, the CDR3 is TGTGCCAGCAGGATGGGCGGCTCGACAGATACGCAGTATTTT. Encoded protein: CASRMGGSTDTQYF.

This chain joins TRBV5-1 and TRBJ2-3; tentatively, D is TRBD1 (6 bases). The V gene's germline CDR1 is SGHRS and CDR2 YFSETQ. Trimming removed 4 bases from V and 2 bases from J, with 17 bases in between. The CDR3 spans 16 residues. The CDR3: CASSGGHGSFTDTQYF. CDR3 nucleotides: TGCGCCAGCAGCGGGGGACACGGATCCTTCACAGATACGCAGTATTTT.